This is a list of T cell receptor beta chains from one sample in a study of T cells in Graves' hyperthyroidism and ophthalmopathy. From the multiplex PCR reads, TCRdb called clonotypes with MiXCR, one entry per CDR3 protein. The sample lists roughly 380,000 distinct CDR3 sequences, roughly 12% occurring once. The sample comprised blood. The receptors come from a man in his thirties or forties with Graves' hyperthyroidism that later progressed to Graves' ophthalmopathy. The CDR3 runs from the conserved cysteine through the conserved F or W. A D gene is named only where the DNA matches it firmly. Expanded clones get a size class; other rows say once, few or many, or leave the size out.

>few|TRBV5-4|TRBJ2-7|-
CASSSTGTGEHEQYF
TGTGCCAGCAGCTCGACCGGGACCGGCGAGCACGAGCAGTACTTC
>-|TRBV3-1|TRBJ1-3|-
CASSANGANTRNTIYF
TGTGCCAGCAGCGCAAATGGGGCCAACACCAGAAACACCATATATTTT
>few|TRBV20-1|TRBJ1-2|-
CSARAITGIYYGYTF
TGCAGTGCTAGAGCGATCACAGGGATCTACTATGGCTACACCTTC
>-|TRBV14|TRBJ1-5|TRBD1
CASSQDGGQDGNQPQHF
TGTGCCAGCAGCCAAGACGGGGGACAGGATGGCAATCAGCCCCAGCATTTT
>few|TRBV29-1|TRBJ1-3|TRBD1
CSVAPGQGLSSGNTIYF
TGCAGCGTTGCGCCGGGACAGGGATTATCCTCTGGAAACACCATATATTTT
>-|TRBV18|TRBJ2-5|-
CASSPRDSGGHKGETQYF
TGTGCCAGCTCACCGCGGGACAGTGGGGGGCACAAGGGAGAGACCCAGTACTTC
>many|TRBV6-1|TRBJ1-6|TRBD1
CASTEGQGCSPLHF
TGTGCCAGCACGGAAGGACAGGGTTGTTCACCCCTCCACTTT
>many|TRBV2|TRBJ1-1|-
CASSGWRLDTEAFF
TGTGCCAGCAGTGGGTGGCGGCTGGACACTGAAGCTTTCTTT
>few|TRBV7-9|TRBJ1-5|-
CASSFGGVSQPQHF
TGTGCCAGCAGCTTTGGAGGGGTCAGTCAGCCCCAGCATTTT
>few|TRBV9|TRBJ2-1|TRBD1
CASSVPGQSNEQFF
TGTGCCAGCAGCGTACCGGGACAGAGCAATGAGCAGTTCTTC